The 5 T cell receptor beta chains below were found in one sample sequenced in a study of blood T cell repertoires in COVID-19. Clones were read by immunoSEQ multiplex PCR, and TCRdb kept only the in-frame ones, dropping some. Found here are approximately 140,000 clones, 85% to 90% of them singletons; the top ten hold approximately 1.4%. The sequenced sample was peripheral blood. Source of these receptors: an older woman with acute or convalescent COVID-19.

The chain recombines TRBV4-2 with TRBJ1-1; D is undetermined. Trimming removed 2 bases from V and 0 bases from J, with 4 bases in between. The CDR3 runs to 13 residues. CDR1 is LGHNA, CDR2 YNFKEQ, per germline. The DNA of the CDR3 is TGTGCCAGCAGCCAAATCTTGAACACTGAAGCTTTCTTT. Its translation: CASSQILNTEAFF.

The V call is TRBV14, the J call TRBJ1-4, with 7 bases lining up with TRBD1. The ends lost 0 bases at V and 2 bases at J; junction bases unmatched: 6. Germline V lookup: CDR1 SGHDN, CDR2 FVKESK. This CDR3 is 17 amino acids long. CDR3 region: CASSQEDRAQTNEKLFF. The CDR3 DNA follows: TGTGCCAGCAGCCAAGAAGACAGGGCCCAGACTAATGAAAAACTGTTTTTT.

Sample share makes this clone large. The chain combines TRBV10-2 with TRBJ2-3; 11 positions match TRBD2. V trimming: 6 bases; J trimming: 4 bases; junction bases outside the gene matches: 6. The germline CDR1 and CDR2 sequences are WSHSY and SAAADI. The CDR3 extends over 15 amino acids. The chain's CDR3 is CASRATSGASDTQYF. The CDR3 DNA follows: TGCGCCAGCAGGGCGACTAGCGGGGCATCAGATACGCAGTATTTT.

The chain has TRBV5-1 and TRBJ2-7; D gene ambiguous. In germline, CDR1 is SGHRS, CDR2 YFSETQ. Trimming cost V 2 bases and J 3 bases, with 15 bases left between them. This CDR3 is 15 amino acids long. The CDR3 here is CASSLGRIPIYEQYF. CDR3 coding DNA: TGCGCCAGCAGCTTAGGCAGGATACCCATCTACGAGCAGTACTTC.

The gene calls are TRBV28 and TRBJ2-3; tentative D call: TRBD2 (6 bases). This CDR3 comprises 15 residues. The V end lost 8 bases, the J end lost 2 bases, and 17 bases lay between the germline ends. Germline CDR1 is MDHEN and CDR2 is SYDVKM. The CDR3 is CASPPRSGSTDTQYF. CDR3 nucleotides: TGTGCCAGCCCCCCCCGTAGCGGATCCACAGATACGCAGTATTTT.